One sample yielded the 8 T cell receptor beta chains listed below, sequenced in a study of beta chain features in type 1 diabetes. Study-level findings and limits: Type 1 diabetes patients showed a moderate but significant shortening of TCRB CDR3s in all four CD4+ subsets.

The isolated RNA, all of it, was reverse transcribed, so expressed TCRB transcripts were what got sequenced. Sequenced by immunoSEQ multiplex PCR; TCRdb stores in-frame clones only, minus some. In the table there are hundreds of thousands of clones, around 15% of which are singletons. Their antigens are not known. Sequenced material: naive CD4+ T cells from blood. The receptors come from a man between 18 and 35 years old with type 1 diabetes.

Points on this clone: The sample carries other DNA sequences with the same CDR3. V is TRBV28 and J is TRBJ2-3, with D perhaps TRBD2 (5 bases). From germline, CDR1 is MDHEN and CDR2 SYDVKM. The CDR3 loop spans 15 amino acids. The ends were cut back, 3 bases at V and 1 base at J, with 11 bases in the middle. The CDR3 here is CASSLAGLGTDTQYF. As DNA, the CDR3 is TGTGCCAGCAGTTTGGCGGGCCTAGGCACAGATACGCAGTATTTT.

The chain links TRBV30 to TRBJ1-1, with unresolved D. CDR1 and CDR2 from the germline V gene are GTSNPN and SVGIG (reference sequence). V was pared by 5 bases and J by 3 bases, with 10 bases between. The CDR3 is 12 amino acids. The chain's CDR3 is CAWGRYDTEAFF. Here the CDR3 DNA reads TGTGCCTGGGGACGGTATGACACTGAAGCTTTCTTT.

This clone was recorded a few times. The chain recombines TRBV30 with TRBJ2-5; D is possibly TRBD2 (6 bases). Trimming removed 2 bases at V and 7 bases at J, with 20 bases between. CDR1 GTSNPN and CDR2 SVGIG come from the germline V gene (reference sequence). The CDR3 consists of 15 residues. The CDR3 region is CAWSYQGLPGGTQYF. CDR3 nucleotides: TGTGCCTGGAGTTACCAAGGGCTACCCGGGGGGACCCAGTACTTC.

The chain uses TRBV28 and TRBJ2-7; tentative D call: TRBD1 (6 bases). Germline V CDR1 and CDR2: MDHEN, SYDVKM. The CDR3 covers 14 residues. V gave up 5 bases and J gave up 4 bases, with 15 bases separating them. As DNA, the CDR3 is TGTGCCAGCAGTCGTAGTACAGGGTGGTACGAGCAGTACTTC. As protein: CASSRSTGWYEQYF.

This clone was counted only a few times. As DNA, the CDR3 is TGTGCCAGCTCACCACCCGGGCAGGACACCTACGAGCAGTACTTC. It encodes CASSPPGQDTYEQYF. This chain links TRBV18 with TRBJ2-7, with a weak D call TRBD1 (5 bases). Between the trimmed V and J ends, which lost 0 bases and 2 bases, there was a span of 11 bases. CDR3 length: 15 residues. The germline gives CDR1 KGHSH, CDR2 LQKENI.

This clone has a handful of counts. The rearrangement uses TRBV5-1 and TRBJ2-7, with D perhaps matching TRBD1 (6 bases). CDR3 length: 12 residues. V dropped 4 bases and J dropped 2 bases, with 7 bases sitting between them. The germline gives CDR1 SGHRS, CDR2 YFSETQ. The chain's CDR3 is CASSRTAYEQYF. As DNA, the CDR3 is TGCGCCAGCAGCCGGACAGCCTACGAGCAGTACTTC.

The V and J genes are TRBV10-3 and TRBJ2-1; maybe TRBD2 (5 bases). Germline CDR1 is ENHRY and CDR2 is SYGVKD. CDR3 length: 14 residues. Trimming took 3 bases from V and 0 from J, leaving 6 bases between them. CDR3 bases: TGTGCCATCAGTGATCGGGGCTCCTACAATGAGCAGTTCTTC. Amino acids: CAISDRGSYNEQFF.

This clone was seen a few times. This sequence joins TRBV11-3 and TRBJ2-1; TRBD2 aligns across 11 bases. Germline CDR1 is SGHNT and CDR2 is YENEEA. V was pared by 1 base and J by 5 bases, with 4 bases of the junction left unmatched. The CDR3 extends over 16 amino acids. The CDR3 region has the DNA TGTGCCAGCAGCTTAGTAGGGACTAGCGGAAACAATGAGCAGTTCTTC. It is translated as CASSLVGTSGNNEQFF.